The text below deals with one T cell receptor (beta chain). This entry is derived from a study of blood T cell repertoires in COVID-19. Study-wide background: Samples representing acute and convalescent COVID-19 were sourced from the United States, Italy and Spain. From T cells, B-cell-depleted T cells, or PBMCs came the material, which was cDNA or gDNA.

The V gene's germline CDR1 is MGHRA and CDR2 YSYEKL. Unmatched junction bases numbered 3, after V lost 0 bases and J lost 0 bases. CDR3 size: 16 residues. TCRdb's copy holds only in-frame clones and misses some; the assay was immunoSEQ multiplex PCR. The sample carries about 250,000 clones, around 86% recorded once. Self-reported history from a screening survey and questionnaire set each donor's cohort. This sequence joins TRBV4-1 and TRBJ1-1; 8 nucleotides match TRBD1. Source material: PBMCs or T cells enriched from blood (not recorded which). The clonotype was recovered from a middle-aged man who had recovered from COVID-19. The CDR3 loop is CASSQEDREMNTEAFF. The DNA for the CDR3 is TGCGCCAGCAGCCAAGAGGACAGGGAAATGAACACTGAAGCTTTCTTT.